This TCR beta chain originates from a study of CD8 T cell repertoires and HIV-1 epitope variants (TCRdb year 2020). With regard to the full study: Twenty-five peptides representing autologous and known Gag and Nef epitope variants were each used to stimulate T cells in separate culture wells. The epitopes tested covered three Gag epitope families plus Nef HW9 and YT9. A 1M T cell aliquot was kept as an uncultured baseline condition, separate from the 83 T cell cultures. A CMV, EBV and flu peptide pool, the Ebola AY9 epitope as negative control, and a no-peptide well were included as control conditions. T cells were enriched using the EasySep Human T Cell Enrichment Kit and were co-cultured with equal numbers of autologous T cell-negative cells serving as antigen-presenting cells. A total of around 84 T cell cultures were run, with each culture condition done in triplicate except for one peptide, which was done in duplicate. Cultures were maintained for ten to eleven days in IMDM with gentamicin, and half-media changes adding IL-2, IL-7 and IL-15 were performed on days 3 and 7.

Sequences LNHDA (CDR1) and SQIVND (CDR2) are obtained from the germline V gene (reference sequence). The CDR3 sequence holds 18 residues, the cysteine and phenylalanine included. This entry keeps only the CDR3 DNA: 54 bases, framed from base 1. Clipping removes 7 bases from V and 2 bases from J, with 14 as the unmatched junction base count. Study-level results and caveats: Roughly 5 clonotypes recognized the Nef KF9 family and one clonotype recognized the HW9 family, while no responses were seen to the TAALDMSHF plasma variant. The assay identified only TCR beta chains and indicated proliferation to antigen, not T cell function or cytokine profile. Of the nine antigen-specific TCR beta clonotypes identified, five or six appeared cross-reactive for autologous or known escape epitope variants.

To note about this clone: This clone's antigen is unknown. One base away there is no much larger clone; base qualities are not given.

The EasySep Human CD8+ T Cell Enrichment Kit was used on day 10 to isolate CD8+ T cells from every culture. TCR beta CDR3 regions were sequenced at survey depth on the immunoSEQ platform. The QIAamp DNA micro kit was used to extract genomic DNA from every cultured and uncultured CD8+ T cell population. The paper's processing steps were these. Any sample with under 5,000 productive reads was excluded, and this exclusion removed about 6.5% of the roughly 80 cultures stimulated with HIV peptides. A MANAFEST web app trimmed sequences to CDR3 and removed nonproductive sequences, CDR3s under 5 amino acids, and those not starting C or ending F/W. For a clonotype to count as antigen-specific, the clonotype had to expand relative to the no-peptide control in at least 2 of 3 replicates at FDR 0.01, and only within one epitope family. Specific clonotypes also needed at least fivefold higher frequency than in wells stimulated with peptides from other epitope families. This immuneACCESS table, as held by TCRdb, lists in-frame sequences with V and J called but not all clones. Of the missing ones, under half trace to an unresolved V gene in checked studies; the others have no known cause. The D gene and trimming were derived from the DNA, and the V and J assignments and clone size from that table. This sample lists over 90,000 clones; roughly four fifths were detected once. In total, the top ten clones hold around 24% of the sample.

The clonotype comes from a male donor with HIV. The sample taken for sequencing was uncultured baseline CD8+ T cells from peripheral blood mononuclear cells (PBMCs). The chain links TRBV19 with TRBJ2-1, with TRBD2 matching 10 junction bases. For the CDR3, the sequence is CASMGVRTSGRPYNEQFF. DNA sequence: TGTGCCAGTATGGGGGTACGGACTAGCGGACGCCCCTACAATGAGCAGTTCTTC.